The 4 T cell receptor beta chains below were found in one sample sequenced in a study of shared clonotypes between healthy human individuals. TCRdb's copy holds only in-frame clones and misses some; the assay was immunoSEQ multiplex PCR. The sample holds about 2.3 million clones, just under 95% seen once. The sample comprised naive CD4+ T cells from PBMCs. As to subset: CD45RA+ positively selected. The receptor source for this set is a man in his late teens or twenties in good health. Some clones in this sample may be carry-over from other donors' samples.

The chain carries TRBV6-1 and TRBJ2-5; 9 nucleotides line up with TRBD2. After removal of 1 base from V and 6 bases from J, the junction contained 6 bases not matched to a gene. CDR3 length: 15 residues. Germline CDR1 is MNHNS and CDR2 is SASEGT. Here the CDR3 DNA reads TGTGCCAGCAGTGAAGTCCTAGCGGGAATCAAGACCCAGTACTTC. Translated: CASSEVLAGIKTQYF.

The chain has TRBV27 and TRBJ1-2, with D tentatively TRBD1 (6 bases). The V end was cut by 4 bases, the J end by 3 bases, with 9 bases between. This CDR3 comprises 13 residues. From germline, CDR1 is MNHEY and CDR2 SMNVEV (reference sequence). The CDR3 DNA is TGTGCCAGCAGTTACGACAGGCACTATGGCTACACCTTC. Translated, it gives CASSYDRHYGYTF.

As concerns this clone: This same CDR3 is encoded by further DNA sequences in the sample. The chain combines TRBV27 with TRBJ2-3; TRBD2 agrees at 12 bases. CDR3 length: 15 amino acids. Germline trimming cut 6 bases from V and 5 bases from J; bases unmatched to any gene: 6. The germline CDR1 and CDR2 sequences are MNHEY and SMNVEV (reference sequence). CDR3: CASSPGLAGGDTQYF. As DNA, the CDR3 is TGTGCCAGCAGCCCGGGACTAGCGGGTGGAGATACGCAGTATTTT.

The rearrangement links TRBV30 to TRBJ2-5; TRBD2 is a possible D gene (6 bases). The end of the DNA is better explained by TRBJ2-7, so the J call may be wrong. There are 13 residues in the CDR3. The germline V gene encodes CDR1 GTSNPN and CDR2 SVGIG (reference sequence). In DNA, the CDR3 is TGTGCCTGGGGTGCGGGAACGGGGTACGAGCAGTACTTC. Amino acid sequence: CAWGAGTGYEQYF.